These 28 T cell receptor beta chains share one sample of origin, sequenced in a study of T cell repertoires in cytomegalovirus infection. TCRdb ran MiXCR on the reads and lists one entry per CDR3 protein. The sample lists around 230,000 distinct CDR3 sequences; 6% to 8% were seen once. The sample was PBMCs. The receptors were sampled from a human donor in good health (CMV status not recorded). Some clones in this sample may be carry-over from other donors' samples.

This clonotype was seen ten or more times. The gene calls are TRBV27 and TRBJ2-7, with D possibly TRBD1 on 5 matching bases. Trimming left V 6 bases short and J 5 bases short, with 17 bases between. The CDR3 extends over 14 amino acids. Germline V gene lookup returns CDR1 MNHEY and CDR2 SMNVEV (reference sequence). CDR3 sequence: CASSPPARAHEQYF. In nucleotides, the CDR3 is TGTGCCAGCAGCCCTCCGGCCAGGGCCCACGAGCAGTACTTC.

This clonotype was counted many times. This chain connects TRBV6-6 to TRBJ2-5, with TRBD2 matching 15 bases. The V gene's germline CDR1 is MNHNY and CDR2 SVGAGI (reference sequence). The CDR3 is 15 amino acids. V was clipped by 2 bases and J by 12 bases; unmatched bases: 7. The CDR3 protein is CASSYERGLAGGKYF. The CDR3 coding sequence is TGTGCCAGCAGTTACGAGAGAGGACTAGCGGGGGGGAAGTACTTC.

This clonotype was observed at least ten times. The CDR3 loop is CASSPPGRSRIGEQFF. The CDR3 DNA follows: TGTGCCAGTAGTCCCCCGGGAAGGAGTAGAATCGGTGAGCAGTTCTTC. The rearrangement joins TRBV19 to TRBJ2-1, with a tentative D call TRBD2 (5 bases). Germline assignment: CDR1 LNHDA and CDR2 SQIVND (reference sequence). Trimming shortened V by 5 bases and J by 9 bases, and 23 bases separated the two germline ends. The CDR3 spans 16 residues.

The gene calls are TRBV2 and TRBJ2-7; the D is unclear. V lost 7 bases and J 6 bases, leaving 13 bases between the germline ends. Per the germline V gene, CDR1 is SNHLY and CDR2 is FYNNEI. The CDR3 spans 12 residues. The CDR3 nucleotides read TGTGCCAGCAAGTTTGCCCCCGGCGAGCAGTACTTC. Its translation is CASKFAPGEQYF.

The chain has TRBV20-1 and TRBJ2-1; 14 bases are shared with TRBD2. The germline gives CDR1 DFQATT, CDR2 SNEGSKA (reference sequence). The CDR3 sequence is 14 residues long. The ends lost 5 bases at V and 8 bases at J; junction bases unmatched: 5. CDR3 in amino acids: CSARTSGGPDEQFF. The CDR3 coding sequence is TGCAGTGCTCGGACTAGCGGGGGGCCCGATGAGCAGTTCTTC.

This clonotype has a count of ten or more. The rearrangement joins TRBV12-3 or TRBV12-4 to TRBJ2-3; a weak D match, TRBD2 (7 bases). This CDR3 spans 15 amino acids. V was cut by 8 bases and J by 5 bases, with 20 bases left in between. In DNA form, the CDR3 reads TGTGCCAGCGACTGGGGGGGCAAGCCGGTAGATACGCAGTATTTT. As protein: CASDWGGKPVDTQYF.

This clonotype was picked up many times. The chain links TRBV7-8 to TRBJ2-2; 7 nucleotides agree with TRBD1. Losses at the gene ends were 6 bases for V and 6 bases for J; bases not matched to a gene: 10. The CDR3 totals 15 residues. The V gene's germline CDR1 is SGHVS and CDR2 FQNEAQ. In DNA form, the CDR3 reads TGTGCCAGCAGTCCGCGACAGGGTATTCCCGGGGAGCTGTTTTTT. Translated: CASSPRQGIPGELFF.

This clonotype was observed at least ten times. The rearrangement links TRBV29-1 to TRBJ1-1, with D tentatively TRBD1 (5 bases). Trimming cost V 4 bases and J 1 base, with 10 bases left between them. The CDR3 spans 13 residues. Germline values: CDR1 SQVTM, CDR2 ANQGSEA. This CDR3 is CSVVGGGNTEAFF. The DNA of the CDR3 is TGCAGCGTTGTGGGGGGAGGGAACACTGAAGCTTTCTTT.

In this sample, this clonotype turned up many times. J is TRBJ2-7 and V is TRBV7-2; either TRBD1 or TRBD2 may fit D (5 bases each). V lost 11 bases, J lost 0 bases, and 14 bases lay in between. CDR1 and CDR2 from the germline V gene are SGHTA and FQGNSA. There are 13 residues in the CDR3. Written as DNA, the CDR3 is TGTGCCTCCCTCCGGGACGTCTCCTACGAGCAGTACTTC. Its protein product is CASLRDVSYEQYF.

This clonotype was counted ten times or more. The chain combines TRBV28 with TRBJ2-1; D is unclear. This CDR3 contains 13 residues. Germline V gives CDR1 MDHEN, CDR2 SYDVKM. The ends were cut back, 1 base at V and 10 bases at J, with 11 bases in the middle. This CDR3 reads CASSLSTRMEQFF. CDR3 in DNA: TGTGCCAGCAGTTTATCAACCAGGATGGAGCAGTTCTTC.

This clonotype was seen repeatedly, ten times or more. The V gene is TRBV7-8, the J gene TRBJ2-7; 9 bases align to TRBD2. This CDR3 region has 17 residues. Germline V CDR1 and CDR2: SGHVS, FQNEAQ. V lost 5 bases to trimming and J lost 4 bases; unmatched junction nucleotides: 15. The CDR3 bases are TGTGCCAGCAGCAGATACTCGTTAGCGGGGGTATATTACGAGCAGTACTTC. Its protein product is CASSRYSLAGVYYEQYF.

This clonotype was detected many times. The V call is TRBV7-2, the J call TRBJ1-6, with D hard to call. CDR3 length: 14 amino acids. The germline V gene has CDR1 SGHTA and CDR2 FQGNSA. V dropped 2 bases and J dropped 8 bases, with 10 bases sitting between them. Here the CDR3 reads CASSLSNRDSPLHF. Here the CDR3 DNA reads TGTGCCAGCAGCTTATCAAACAGAGATTCACCCCTCCACTTT. Together with reference TRBV7-2 and TRBJ1-6, the CDR3 gives the full variable domain: GAGVSQSPSNKVTEKGKDVELRCDPISGHTALYWYRQSLGQGLEFLIYFQGNSAPDKSGLPSDRFSAERTGGSVSTLTIQRTQQEDSAVYLCASSLSNRDSPLHFGNGTRLTVT.

The sample holds a few counts of this clonotype. The rearrangement joins TRBV7-9 to TRBJ1-5; D might be TRBD1 (5 bases). CDR1 and CDR2 (germline): SEHNR, FQNEAQ (reference sequence). This CDR3 is built from 15 residues. The V end was cut by 4 bases, the J end by 3 bases, with 13 bases between. CDR3 loop: CASSSGPRLNQPQHF. CDR3 nucleotide sequence: TGTGCCAGCAGCTCGGGACCAAGACTCAATCAGCCCCAGCATTTT.

This clonotype was seen ten or more times. The chain joins TRBV20-1 to TRBJ2-1; 11 nucleotides line up with TRBD2. CDR3 length equals 16 residues. Germline-derived CDR1 and CDR2 are DFQATT and SNEGSKA (reference sequence). J gave up 0 bases and V 4 bases, and 5 bases lay outside the gene matches. The CDR3 DNA is TGCAGTGCTAAACTAGCGGGGGCGGCCTCCTACAATGAGCAGTTCTTC. Translated, it gives CSAKLAGAASYNEQFF.

This clonotype has a count of ten or more. This chain connects TRBV20-1 to TRBJ1-1, with a possible D match to TRBD1 (5 bases). The CDR3 extends over 14 amino acids. The V gene lost 6 bases and the J gene lost 1 base, with 15 bases spanning the gap. Germline CDR1 is DFQATT and CDR2 is SNEGSKA (reference sequence). CDR3 loop: CSARSAGTNTEAFF. CDR3 nucleotides: TGCAGTGCCAGGTCCGCAGGGACGAACACTGAAGCTTTCTTT.

J is TRBJ2-3 and V is TRBV29-1; 13 positions agree with TRBD2. There are 16 residues in the CDR3. Germline CDR1 and CDR2: SQVTM and ANQGSEA. V lost 3 bases to trimming and J lost 6 bases; unmatched junction nucleotides: 9. CDR3 residues: CSVDPTSGGLPDTQYF. The CDR3 region has the DNA TGCAGCGTTGATCCGACTAGCGGGGGGCTCCCGGATACGCAGTATTTT.

This clonotype was seen at least ten times. This chain connects TRBV10-3 to TRBJ1-5; the match to TRBD1 covers 7 bases. The V gene's germline CDR1 is ENHRY and CDR2 SYGVKD. The CDR3 contains 13 residues. The V gene end was trimmed by 4 bases and the J gene end by 12 bases; junction bases not matched to a gene: 9. The CDR3 spells CAISGGQAQGQHF. CDR3 nucleotides: TGTGCCATCAGTGGAGGACAGGCTCAGGGCCAGCATTTT.

The table lists this clonotype with many counts. The chain couples TRBV5-1 to TRBJ1-2; D is possibly TRBD1 (5 bases). Germline assignment: CDR1 SGHRS and CDR2 YFSETQ. The V end lost 5 bases, the J end lost 5 bases, and 16 bases lay between the germline ends. There are 14 residues in the CDR3. The CDR3 reads CASRPRDRIYGYTF. The DNA of the CDR3 is TGCGCCAGCAGGCCTAGGGACCGGATATATGGCTACACCTTC.

This clonotype appeared many times. The chain joins TRBV2 to TRBJ2-5; 8 bases match TRBD2. The CDR3 contains 15 residues. With 11 bases clipped from V and 1 base from J, the junction kept 12 bases outside the gene matches. Germline CDR1 SNHLY, CDR2 FYNNEI. The CDR3 coding sequence is TGTGCCTGGGAGCGGGGGCCCTCCATCCAAGAGACCCAGTACTTC. As protein: CAWERGPSIQETQYF.

This clonotype has only a few counts. This sequence joins TRBV3-1 and TRBJ1-1; 9 bases agree with TRBD1. Losses at the gene ends were 7 bases for V and 5 bases for J; bases not matched to a gene: 8. The germline gives CDR1 LGHDT, CDR2 YNNKEL (reference sequence). The CDR3 consists of 14 residues. DNA for the CDR3: TGTGCCAGCACCGTTACAGGGGGCCGAACTGAAGCTTTCTTT. The encoded protein is CASTVTGGRTEAFF.

This clonotype was detected many times. The chain links TRBV5-6 to TRBJ2-1, with a possible D match to TRBD1 (6 bases). Trimming pared 1 base from V and 7 bases from J, leaving 9 bases between. The CDR3 is made up of 13 amino acids. Germline lookup yields CDR1 SGHDT and CDR2 YYEEEE. In DNA form, the CDR3 reads TGTGCCAGCAGCTTGCAGGGGTTTAATGAGCAGTTCTTC. It yields the protein CASSLQGFNEQFF.

At least ten counts were recorded for this clonotype. DNA of the CDR3: TGTGCCAGCAGAAAGGGGTCCAGATGGACTGAAGCTTTCTTT. Amino acids: CASRKGSRWTEAFF. V and J are TRBV28 and TRBJ1-1, with D possibly matching TRBD1 (5 bases). Germline V lookup: CDR1 MDHEN, CDR2 SYDVKM. The CDR3 length is 14 residues. The V gene lost 6 bases and the J gene lost 5 bases, with 16 bases spanning the gap.

Many counts were recorded for this clonotype. The chain is built from TRBV20-1 and TRBJ1-4; D unclear. The ends were cut back, 2 bases at V and 4 bases at J, with 14 bases in the middle. Germline V CDR1 and CDR2: DFQATT, SNEGSKA (reference sequence). The CDR3 runs 15 residues. The CDR3 reads CSARPLGSNNEKLFF. The CDR3 DNA reads TGCAGTGCTAGACCCCTCGGGTCAAATAATGAAAAACTGTTTTTT.

This clonotype has at least ten counts. The rearrangement uses TRBV7-2 and TRBJ1-1; unclear D gene. With 1 base removed from V and 1 base from J, the gap between germline ends came to 7 bases. This CDR3 contains 14 residues. Germline V CDR1 and CDR2: SGHTA, FQGNSA. This CDR3 is CASSLGIRNTEAFF. CDR3 in DNA: TGTGCCAGCAGCTTAGGGATAAGGAACACTGAAGCTTTCTTT.

This clonotype was counted ten times or more. V gene TRBV28 combines with J gene TRBJ2-7; D is unresolved. CDR1 is MDHEN, CDR2 SYDVKM, per germline. CDR3 size: 14 residues. V dropped 2 bases and J dropped 2 bases, with 10 bases sitting between them. In nucleotides, the CDR3 is TGTGCCAGCAGTTTAACTGGGTTTCCCTACGAGCAGTACTTC. This translates into CASSLTGFPYEQYF. Full variable domain (outside the CDR3, taken from reference TRBV28 and TRBJ2-7): DVKVTQSSRYLVKRTGEKVFLECVQDMDHENMFWYRQDPGLGLRLIYFSYDVKMKEKGDIPEGYSVSREKKERFSLILESASTNQTSMYLCASSLTGFPYEQYFGPGTRLTVT.

In this sample, this clonotype turned up many times. The chain employs TRBV6-1 and TRBJ2-2, with TRBD1 as a possible D gene (5 bases). CDR3 length: 14 amino acids. V was pared by 6 bases and J by 1 base, with 9 bases between. CDR1 is MNHNS and CDR2 is SASEGT in the germline V gene. CDR3 loop: CASRDSVNTGELFF. In DNA, the CDR3 is TGTGCCAGCAGAGACAGCGTGAACACCGGGGAGCTGTTTTTT.

The CDR3 loop reads CASSFQGQGSPLHF. CDR3 nucleotides: TGTGCCAGCAGTTTTCAGGGACAGGGTTCACCCCTCCACTTT. This chain connects TRBV12-3 or TRBV12-4 to TRBJ1-6; 9 bases map to TRBD1. V shed 3 bases, J shed 9 bases, and the junction held 3 bases outside the gene matches. CDR3 length: 14 residues.

The sample holds a few counts of this clonotype. The rearrangement links TRBV27 to TRBJ1-1; possible D gene TRBD1, 5 bases. CDR1 is MNHEY, CDR2 SMNVEV, per germline (reference sequence). Deletions cut 2 bases from V and 5 bases from J, with 12 bases between. The CDR3 runs 14 residues. The CDR3 here is CASSLIGGGTEAFF. Here the CDR3 DNA reads TGTGCCAGCAGTTTAATCGGGGGGGGAACTGAAGCTTTCTTT.